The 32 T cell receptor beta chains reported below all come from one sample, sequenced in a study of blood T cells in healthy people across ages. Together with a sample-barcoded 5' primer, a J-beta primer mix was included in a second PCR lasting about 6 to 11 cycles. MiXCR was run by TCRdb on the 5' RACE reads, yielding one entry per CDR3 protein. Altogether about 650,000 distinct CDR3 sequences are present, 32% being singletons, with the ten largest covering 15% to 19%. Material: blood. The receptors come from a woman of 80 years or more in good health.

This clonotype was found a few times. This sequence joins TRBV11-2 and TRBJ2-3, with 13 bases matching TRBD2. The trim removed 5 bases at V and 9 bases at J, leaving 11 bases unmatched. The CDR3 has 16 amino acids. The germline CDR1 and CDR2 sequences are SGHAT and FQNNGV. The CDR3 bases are TGTGCCAGCAGCCTGACTAGCGGGAGGAACCCTCGGACGCAGTATTTT. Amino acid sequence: CASSLTSGRNPRTQYF.

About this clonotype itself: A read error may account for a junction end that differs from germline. The CDR3 here is CASLADGRGAGGERFF. For the CDR3, the DNA is TGTGCCAGCCTTGCCGACGGACGGGGGGCAGGGGGGGAGCGGTTTTTT. The chain has TRBV2 and TRBJ2-2; tentatively, D is TRBD1 or TRBD2 (7 bases each). This CDR3 spans 16 amino acids. Germline V lookup: CDR1 SNHLY, CDR2 FYNNEI.

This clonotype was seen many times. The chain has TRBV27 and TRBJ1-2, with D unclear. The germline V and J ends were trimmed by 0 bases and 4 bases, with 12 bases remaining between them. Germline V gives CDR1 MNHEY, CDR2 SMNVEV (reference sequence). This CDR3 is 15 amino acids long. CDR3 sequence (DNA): TGTGCCAGCAGTTTATCTCTTCGGATGGGCTATGGCTACACCTTC. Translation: CASSLSLRMGYGYTF.

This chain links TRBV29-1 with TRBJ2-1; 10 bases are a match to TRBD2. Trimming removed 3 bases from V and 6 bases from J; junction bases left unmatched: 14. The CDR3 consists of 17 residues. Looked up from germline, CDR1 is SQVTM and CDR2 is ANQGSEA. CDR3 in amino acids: CSVDPPGLATRGNEQFF. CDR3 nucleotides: TGCAGCGTTGATCCTCCGGGACTAGCGACCAGAGGCAATGAGCAGTTCTTC.

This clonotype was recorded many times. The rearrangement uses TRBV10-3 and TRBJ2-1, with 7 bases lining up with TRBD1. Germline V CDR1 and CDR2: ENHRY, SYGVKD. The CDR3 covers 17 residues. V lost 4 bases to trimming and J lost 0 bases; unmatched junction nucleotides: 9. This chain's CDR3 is CAISGRQGAGSYNEQFF. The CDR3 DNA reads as TGTGCCATCAGTGGGAGACAGGGCGCAGGCTCCTACAATGAGCAGTTCTTC.

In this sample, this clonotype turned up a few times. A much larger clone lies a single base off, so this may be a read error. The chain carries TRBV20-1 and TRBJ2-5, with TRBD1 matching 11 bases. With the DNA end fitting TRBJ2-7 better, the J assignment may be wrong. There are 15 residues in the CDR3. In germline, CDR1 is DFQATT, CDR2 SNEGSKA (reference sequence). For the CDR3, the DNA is TGCAGTGCTAGCCCCAGGACAGGGGGCCGCCTCGAGCAGTACTTC. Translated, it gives CSASPRTGGRLEQYF.

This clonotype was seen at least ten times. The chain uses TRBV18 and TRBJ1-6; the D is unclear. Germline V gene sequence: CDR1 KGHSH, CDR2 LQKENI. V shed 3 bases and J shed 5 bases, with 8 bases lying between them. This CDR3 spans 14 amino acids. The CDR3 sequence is CASSPRRDNSPLHF. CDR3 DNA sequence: TGTGCCAGCTCACCCCGACGGGATAATTCACCCCTCCACTTT.

The CDR3 DNA sequence: TGCAGTGCTATGGATATGATTGATCAGCCCCAGCATTTT. Translation gives CSAMDMIDQPQHF. The J gene is TRBJ1-5, the V gene TRBV20-1, with D unresolved. Trimming pared 4 bases from V and 5 bases from J, leaving 12 bases between. Germline V lookup: CDR1 DFQATT, CDR2 SNEGSKA (reference sequence). The CDR3 is 13 residues long.

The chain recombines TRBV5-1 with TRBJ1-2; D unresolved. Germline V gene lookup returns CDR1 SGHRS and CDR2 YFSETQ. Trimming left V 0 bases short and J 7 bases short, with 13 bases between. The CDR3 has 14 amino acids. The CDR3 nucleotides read TGCGCCAGCAGCTTGGGCGGGAGCCTCTTTGGCTACACCTTC. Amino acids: CASSLGGSLFGYTF.

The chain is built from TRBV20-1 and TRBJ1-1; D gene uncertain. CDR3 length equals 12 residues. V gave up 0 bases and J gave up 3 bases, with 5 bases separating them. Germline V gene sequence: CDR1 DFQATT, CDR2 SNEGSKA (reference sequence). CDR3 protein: CSAREKDTEAFF. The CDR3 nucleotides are TGCAGTGCTAGAGAAAAGGACACTGAAGCTTTCTTT.

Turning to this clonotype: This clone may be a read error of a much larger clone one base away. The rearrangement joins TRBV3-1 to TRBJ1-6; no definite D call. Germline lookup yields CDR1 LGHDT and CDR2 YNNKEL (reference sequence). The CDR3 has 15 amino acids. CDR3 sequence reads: CASSPDGTKGSPRHF. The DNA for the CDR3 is TGTGCCAGCAGTCCGGACGGTACCAAGGGTTCACCCCGCCACTTT. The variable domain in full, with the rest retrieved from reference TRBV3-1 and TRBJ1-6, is DTAVSQTPKYLVTQMGNDKSIKCEQNLGHDTMYWYKQDSKKFLKIMFSYNNKELIINETVPNRFSPKSPDKAHLNLHINSLELGDSAVYFCASSPDGTKGSPRHFGNGTRLTVT.

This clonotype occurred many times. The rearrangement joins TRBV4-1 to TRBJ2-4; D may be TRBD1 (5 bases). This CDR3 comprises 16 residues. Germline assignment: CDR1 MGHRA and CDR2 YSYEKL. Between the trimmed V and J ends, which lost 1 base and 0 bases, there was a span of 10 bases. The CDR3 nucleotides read TGCGCCAGCAGCCAAGGACAGACGGTAGCCAAAAACATTCAGTACTTC. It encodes CASSQGQTVAKNIQYF.

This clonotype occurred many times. The DNA of the CDR3 is TGTGCCAGCAGTTTCTCCCGGGCCCAAGAGACCCAGTACTTC. This translates into CASSFSRAQETQYF. The chain uses TRBV28 and TRBJ2-5; D is uncertain. V lost 3 bases and J lost 1, with 9 bases in between. This CDR3 is built from 14 residues. From germline, CDR1 is MDHEN and CDR2 SYDVKM.

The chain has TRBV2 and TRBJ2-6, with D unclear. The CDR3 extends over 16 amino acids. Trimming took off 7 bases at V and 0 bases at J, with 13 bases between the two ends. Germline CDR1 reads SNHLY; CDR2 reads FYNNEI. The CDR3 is CASTSTVRSGANVLTF. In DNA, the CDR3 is TGTGCCAGCACTTCAACCGTCCGCTCTGGGGCCAACGTCCTGACTTTC.

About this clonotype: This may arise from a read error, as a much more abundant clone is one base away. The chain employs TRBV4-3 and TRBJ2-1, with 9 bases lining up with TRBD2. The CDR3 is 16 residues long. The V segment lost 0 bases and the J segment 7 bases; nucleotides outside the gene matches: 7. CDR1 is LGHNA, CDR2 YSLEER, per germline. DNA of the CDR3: TGCGCCAGCAGCCAAGACTCGGCGGGGGGGTGTAATGAGCAGTTCTTC. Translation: CASSQDSAGGCNEQFF.

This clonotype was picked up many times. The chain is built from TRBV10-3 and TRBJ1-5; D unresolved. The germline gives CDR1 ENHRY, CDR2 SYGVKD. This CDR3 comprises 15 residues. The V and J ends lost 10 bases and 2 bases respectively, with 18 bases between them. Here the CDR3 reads CATSSDLERNQPQHF. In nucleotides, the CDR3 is TGTGCCACCTCTTCGGACCTGGAGCGCAATCAGCCCCAGCATTTT.

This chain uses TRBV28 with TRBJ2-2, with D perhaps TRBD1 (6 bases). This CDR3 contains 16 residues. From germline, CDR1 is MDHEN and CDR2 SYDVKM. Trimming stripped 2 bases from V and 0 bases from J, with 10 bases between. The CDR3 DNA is TGTGCCAGCAGTTTACCACACAGGGCGAACACCGGGGAGCTGTTTTTT. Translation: CASSLPHRANTGELFF.

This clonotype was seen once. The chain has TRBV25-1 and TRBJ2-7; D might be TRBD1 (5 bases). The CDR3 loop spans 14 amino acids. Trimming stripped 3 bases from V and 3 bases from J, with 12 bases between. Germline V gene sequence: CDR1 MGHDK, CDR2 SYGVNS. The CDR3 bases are TGTGCCAGCAGTGAGCCAGGGCCTGACTACGAGCAGTACTTC. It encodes CASSEPGPDYEQYF.

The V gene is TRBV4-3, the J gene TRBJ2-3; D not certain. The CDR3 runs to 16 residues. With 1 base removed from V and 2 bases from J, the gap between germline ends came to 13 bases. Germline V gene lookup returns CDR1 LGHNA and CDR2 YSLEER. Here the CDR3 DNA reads TGCGCCAGCAGCCAAGTTTCCGCAGTCCACACAGATACGCAGTATTTT. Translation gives CASSQVSAVHTDTQYF.

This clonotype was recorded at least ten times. The CDR3 sequence: CSAATSGGLYEQYF. The CDR3 DNA reads as TGCAGTGCTGCAACTAGCGGGGGCCTCTACGAGCAGTACTTC. The V call is TRBV20-1, the J call TRBJ2-7; TRBD2 aligns across 11 bases. Losses at the gene ends were 5 bases for V and 3 bases for J; bases not matched to a gene: 6. The germline V gene encodes CDR1 DFQATT and CDR2 SNEGSKA (reference sequence). The length of the CDR3 is 14 residues.

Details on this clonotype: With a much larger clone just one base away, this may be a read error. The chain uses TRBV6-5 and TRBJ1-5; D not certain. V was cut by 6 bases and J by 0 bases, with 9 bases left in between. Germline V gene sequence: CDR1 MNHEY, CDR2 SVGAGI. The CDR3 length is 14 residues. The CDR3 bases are TGTGCCAGCAGGTCCTCGGGTAGCAATCAGCCCCAGCATTTT. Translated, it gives CASRSSGSNQPQHF.

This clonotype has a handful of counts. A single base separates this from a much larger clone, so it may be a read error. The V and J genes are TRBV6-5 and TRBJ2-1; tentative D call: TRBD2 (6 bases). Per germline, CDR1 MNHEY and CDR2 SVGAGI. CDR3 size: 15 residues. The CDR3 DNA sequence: TGTGCCGGCAGTTACTCGAAAGCCGGGGGTAATGAGCAGTTCTTC. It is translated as CAGSYSKAGGNEQFF.

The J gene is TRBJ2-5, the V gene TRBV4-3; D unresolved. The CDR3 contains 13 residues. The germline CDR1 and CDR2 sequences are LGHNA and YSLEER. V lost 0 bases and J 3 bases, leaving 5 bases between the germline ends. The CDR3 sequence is CASSQEWEETQYF. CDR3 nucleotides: TGCGCCAGCAGCCAAGAATGGGAAGAGACCCAGTACTTC.

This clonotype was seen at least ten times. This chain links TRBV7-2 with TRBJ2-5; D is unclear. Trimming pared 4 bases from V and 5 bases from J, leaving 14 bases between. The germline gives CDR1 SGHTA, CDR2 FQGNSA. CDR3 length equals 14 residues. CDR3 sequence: CASSSVARLETQYF. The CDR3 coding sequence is TGTGCCAGCAGCTCCGTGGCCCGCCTGGAGACCCAGTACTTC.

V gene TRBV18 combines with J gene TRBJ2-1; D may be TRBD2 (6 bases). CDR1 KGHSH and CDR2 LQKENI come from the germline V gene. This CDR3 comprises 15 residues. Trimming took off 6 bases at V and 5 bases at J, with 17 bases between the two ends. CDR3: CASSPGDSGNNEQFF. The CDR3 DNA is TGTGCCAGCTCCCCGGGGGATTCCGGCAACAATGAGCAGTTCTTC.

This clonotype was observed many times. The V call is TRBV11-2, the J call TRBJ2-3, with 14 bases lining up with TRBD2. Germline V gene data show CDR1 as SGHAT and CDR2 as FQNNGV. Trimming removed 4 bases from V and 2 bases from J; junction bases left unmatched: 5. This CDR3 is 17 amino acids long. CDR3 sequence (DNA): TGTGCCAGCAGCTCTTGGACTAGCGGGGGGCCCACAGATACGCAGTATTTT. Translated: CASSSWTSGGPTDTQYF.

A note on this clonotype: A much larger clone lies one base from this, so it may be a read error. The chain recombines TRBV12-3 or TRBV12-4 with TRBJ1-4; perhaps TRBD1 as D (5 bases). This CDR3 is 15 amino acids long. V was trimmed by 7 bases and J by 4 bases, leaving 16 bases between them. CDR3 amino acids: CASNPPGPSNEKLFF. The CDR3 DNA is TGTGCCAGCAACCCTCCGGGACCGAGTAATGAAAAACTGTTTTTT.

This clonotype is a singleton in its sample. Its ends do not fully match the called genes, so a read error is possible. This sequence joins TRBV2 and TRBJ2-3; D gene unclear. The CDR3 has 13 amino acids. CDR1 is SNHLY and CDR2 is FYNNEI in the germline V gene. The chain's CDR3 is CVSTTGGTDTQYF. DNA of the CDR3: TGTGTCAGCACGACTGGGGGCACAGATACGCAGTATTTT.

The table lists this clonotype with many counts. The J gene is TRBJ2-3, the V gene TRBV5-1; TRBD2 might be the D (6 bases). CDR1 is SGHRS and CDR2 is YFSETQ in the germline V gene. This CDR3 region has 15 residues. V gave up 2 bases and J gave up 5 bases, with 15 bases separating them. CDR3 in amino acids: CASSFQGGERDTQYF. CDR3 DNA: TGCGCCAGCAGCTTTCAAGGCGGGGAGAGAGATACGCAGTATTTT. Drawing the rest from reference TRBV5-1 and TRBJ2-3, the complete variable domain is KAGVTQTPRYLIKTRGQQVTLSCSPISGHRSVSWYQQTPGQGLQFLFEYFSETQRNKGNFPGRFSGRQFSNSRSEMNVSTLELGDSALYLCASSFQGGERDTQYFGPGTRLTVL.

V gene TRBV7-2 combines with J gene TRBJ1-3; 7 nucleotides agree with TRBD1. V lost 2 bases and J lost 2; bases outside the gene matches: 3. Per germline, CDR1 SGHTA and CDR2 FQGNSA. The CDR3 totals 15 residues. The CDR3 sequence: CASSLSRGAGNTIYF. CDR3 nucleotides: TGTGCCAGCAGCTTAAGCAGGGGGGCTGGAAACACCATATATTTT.

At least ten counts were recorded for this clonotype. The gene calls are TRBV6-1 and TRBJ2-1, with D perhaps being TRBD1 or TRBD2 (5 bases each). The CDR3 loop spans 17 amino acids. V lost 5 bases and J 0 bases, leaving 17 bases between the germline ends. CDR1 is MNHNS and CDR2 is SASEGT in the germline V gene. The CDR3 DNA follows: TGTGCCAGCAGTCCCCGGGGCCGCGGACTCTCCTACAATGAGCAGTTCTTC. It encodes CASSPRGRGLSYNEQFF.

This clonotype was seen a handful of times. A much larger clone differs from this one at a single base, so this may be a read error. The CDR3 DNA sequence: TGTGCCGGCAGCGTGGATGGCGGGAACGCAGATACGCAGTATTTT. Its translation is CAGSVDGGNADTQYF. The gene calls are TRBV9 and TRBJ2-3; D may be TRBD2 (6 bases). The V gene's germline CDR1 is SGDLS and CDR2 YYNGEE. This CDR3 region has 15 residues.